This T cell receptor (beta chain) was sequenced for a study of control samples from healthy donors and cancer patients. Profiled with immunoSEQ multiplex PCR; TCRdb holds only in-frame clones, not every one. The data contain some 57,000 clones, approximately 95% of them singletons. Germline lookup yields CDR1 SGHVS and CDR2 FQNEAQ. The V and J ends lost 3 bases and 3 bases, in that order; junction bases with no gene match: 5. This CDR3 has 14 residues. This receptor was obtained from a woman in her twenties or thirties in good health. Material for sequencing was blood. J is TRBJ2-7 and V is TRBV7-8; TRBD1 agrees at 7 bases. The CDR3 loop is CASSFRDSNYEQYF. CDR3 nucleotide sequence: TGTGCCAGCAGCTTCCGGGACAGCAACTACGAGCAGTACTTC.